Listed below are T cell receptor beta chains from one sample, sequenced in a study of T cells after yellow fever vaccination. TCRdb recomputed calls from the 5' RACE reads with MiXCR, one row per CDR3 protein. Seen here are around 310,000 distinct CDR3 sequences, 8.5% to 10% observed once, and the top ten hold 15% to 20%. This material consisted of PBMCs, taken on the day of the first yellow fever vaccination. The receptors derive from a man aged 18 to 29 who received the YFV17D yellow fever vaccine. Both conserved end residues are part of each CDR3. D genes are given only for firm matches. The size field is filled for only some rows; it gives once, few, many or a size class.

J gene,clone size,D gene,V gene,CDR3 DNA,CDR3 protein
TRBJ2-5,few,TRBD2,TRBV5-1,TGCGCCAGCAGCTTTAGCGGGGGGCCTAGGGAGACCCAGTACTTC,CASSFSGGPRETQYF
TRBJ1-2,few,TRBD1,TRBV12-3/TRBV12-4,TGTGCCAGCAGTTGGATGGCAGGGGGCTATGGCTACACCTTC,CASSWMAGGYGYTF
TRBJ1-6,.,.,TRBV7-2,TGTGCCAGCACCGTGGACGCGAATTCACCCCTCCACTTT,CASTVDANSPLHF
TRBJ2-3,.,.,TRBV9,TGTGCCAGCAGCGTAGTACCAGGCACAGATACGCAGTATTTT,CASSVVPGTDTQYF
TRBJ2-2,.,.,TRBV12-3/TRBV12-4,TGTGCCAGCAGTCCGACCGCCGGGGGAACCACCGGGGAGCTGTTTTTT,CASSPTAGGTTGELFF
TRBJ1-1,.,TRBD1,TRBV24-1,TGTGCCACCAGAGGGACAGGGACCACTGAAGCTTTCTTT,CATRGTGTTEAFF
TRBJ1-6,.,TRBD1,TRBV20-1,TGCAGTGCCTTTTCCCGACAGGGGATGAGTTGGTCACCCCTCCACTTT,CSAFSRQGMSWSPLHF
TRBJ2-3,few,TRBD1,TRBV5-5,TGTGCCAGCGACAGGGGGCTCACAGATACGCAGTATTTT,CASDRGLTDTQYF
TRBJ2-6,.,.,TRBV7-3,TGTGCCAGCAGCTTAGCGCAGTCTGGGGCCAACGTCCTGACTTTC,CASSLAQSGANVLTF
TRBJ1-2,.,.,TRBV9,TGTGCCAGCAGCCCCCGGACGGCTAACTTAGACTATGGCTACACCTTC,CASSPRTANLDYGYTF
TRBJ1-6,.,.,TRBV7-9,TGTGCCAGCAGCTTCGGGGGCGGGAATTCACCCCTCCACTTT,CASSFGGGNSPLHF
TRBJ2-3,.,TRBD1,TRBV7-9,TGTGCCAGCAGCTTGGGGACAGCCACAGATACGCAGTATTTT,CASSLGTATDTQYF
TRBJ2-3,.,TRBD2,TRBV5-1,TGCGCCAGCAGCTTGTGGAGCGGGGGGGCCGGAGGGTCGTCAGATACGCAGTATTTT,CASSLWSGGAGGSSDTQYF
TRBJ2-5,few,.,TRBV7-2,TGTGCCAGCAGGGGGCCCGGGGGTGGAGAGACCCAGTACTTC,CASRGPGGGETQYF
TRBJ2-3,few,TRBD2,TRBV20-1,TGCAGTGCTAGAGATTGGCTAGCGGGGGAGGGATCAGATACGCAGTATTTT,CSARDWLAGEGSDTQYF
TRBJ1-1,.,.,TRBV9,TGTGCCAGCAGCGTAGATCGGACATTAAGCGGGAACACTGAAGCTTTCTTT,CASSVDRTLSGNTEAFF
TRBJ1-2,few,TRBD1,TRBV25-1,TGTGCCAGCAGTGCCTCGGGACAGGGGAACTATGGCTACACCTTC,CASSASGQGNYGYTF
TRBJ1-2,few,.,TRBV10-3,TGTGCCATCAGTGAGGGCACAGAAGGCGCCCTTAGGGGCACCTTC,CAISEGTEGALRGTF
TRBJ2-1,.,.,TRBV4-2,TGTGCCAGCAGCCAAGAGGAGACCTACAATGAGCAGTTCTTC,CASSQEETYNEQFF
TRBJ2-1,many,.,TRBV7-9,TGTGCCAGCAGCTCCGCGCTGGTTGAGCAGTTCTTC,CASSSALVEQFF
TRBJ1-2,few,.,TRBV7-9,TGTGCCAGCAGCTTAGTACAGGGAACAGATGGCTACACCTTC,CASSLVQGTDGYTF
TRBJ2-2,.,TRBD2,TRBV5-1,TGCGCCAGCAGCCCGTTGGGGGGGACGAACACCGGGGAGCTGTTTTTT,CASSPLGGTNTGELFF
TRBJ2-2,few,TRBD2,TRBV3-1,TGTGCCAGCAGCCAAGATCTAGCGGGGAACACCGGGGAGCTGTTTTTT,CASSQDLAGNTGELFF
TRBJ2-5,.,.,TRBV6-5,TGTGCCAGCAGTTACTCGGGCGCAGCCGACCAAGAGACCCAGTACTTC,CASSYSGAADQETQYF
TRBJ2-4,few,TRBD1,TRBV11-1,TGTGCCAGCAGCGGTTGGGACAGCCCAAATACAGCCAAAAACATTCAGTACTTC,CASSGWDSPNTAKNIQYF
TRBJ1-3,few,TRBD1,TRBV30,TGTGCCTGGAATATCAGGACAGGGGGAAACACCATATATTTT,CAWNIRTGGNTIYF
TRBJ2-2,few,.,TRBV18,TGTGCCAGCTCGACGAACGCGAACACCGGGGAGCTGTTTTTT,CASSTNANTGELFF
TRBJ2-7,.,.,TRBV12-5,TGTGCTAGCCTTCAGGGGAATTCCTACGAGCAGTACTTC,CASLQGNSYEQYF
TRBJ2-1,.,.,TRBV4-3,TGCGCCAGCAGCCAAGATCACCGTCCGGCGGGTTGGCATGAGCAGTTCTTC,CASSQDHRPAGWHEQFF
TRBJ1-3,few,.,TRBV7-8,TGTGCCAGCAGCTTAGGTTGGGGGCCGCGTCGCTCTGGAAACACCATATATTTT,CASSLGWGPRRSGNTIYF
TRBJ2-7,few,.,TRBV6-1,TGTGCCAGCAGTAGTTTCAGGGGTCTCGAGCAGTACTTC,CASSSFRGLEQYF
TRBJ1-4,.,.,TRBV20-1,TGCAGTGCTAGAGCCCCAAGTATGGGAAGTCTGGAAAAACTGTTTTTT,CSARAPSMGSLEKLFF
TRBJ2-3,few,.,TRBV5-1,TGCGCCAGCGTAGACAGGCGGAACTCTAAACTCACAGATACGCAGTATTTT,CASVDRRNSKLTDTQYF
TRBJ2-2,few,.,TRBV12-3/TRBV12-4,TGTGCCAGCAGTTCCTACTCGAACACCGGGGAGCTGTTTTTT,CASSSYSNTGELFF
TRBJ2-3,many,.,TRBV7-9,TGTGCCAGCAGCAATCGGGGAAGCACAGATACGCAGTATTTT,CASSNRGSTDTQYF
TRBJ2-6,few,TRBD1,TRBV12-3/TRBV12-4,TGTGCCAGCAGCGATACAGGGGCCTCTGGGGCCAACGTCCTGACTTTC,CASSDTGASGANVLTF
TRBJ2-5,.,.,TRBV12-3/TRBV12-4,TGTGCCAGCAGTTTATGGCCCAGGGCCCAGTACTTC,CASSLWPRAQYF